A selection of T cell receptor beta chains follows, all from one sample in a study of T cell responses to AZD1222 COVID-19 vaccine. Sequencing used immunoSEQ multiplex PCR; TCRdb keeps in-frame clones, though not all of them. The sample shows 150,000 or so clones, 91% of them seen only once. The source material was peripheral blood, sampled 28 days after the second AZD1222 dose. These receptors all stem from an adult who received the AZD1222 COVID-19 vaccine. CDR3s include the opening cysteine and the closing phenylalanine or tryptophan. D genes are given only for firm matches. The listing skips clone size in some rows; elsewhere it reads once, few, many or a size class.

V gene	clone size	J gene	D gene	CDR3 DNA	CDR3 protein
TRBV5-6	NA	TRBJ1-5	NA	TGTGCCAGCAGTCTCATAGGGGGGAATCAGCCCCAGCATTTT	CASSLIGGNQPQHF
TRBV25-1	NA	TRBJ1-5	NA	TGTGCCAGCAGTGAATCGGGGGGAATGAGCAATCAGCCCCAGCATTTT	CASSESGGMSNQPQHF
TRBV5-6	NA	TRBJ2-5	NA	TGTGCCAGCAGCCCGACGGACCGTTACCAAGAGACCCAGTACTTC	CASSPTDRYQETQYF
TRBV12-5	NA	TRBJ2-7	NA	TGTGCTAGTGGTTTTCTCCTCAGCGACAGGAGTTCTCCTCTTATCCTACACGAGCAGTACTTC	CASGFLLSDRSSPLILHEQYF
TRBV27	NA	TRBJ1-2	NA	TGTGCCAGCAGTTTTTTGAGCAGGGGTAACTATGGCTACACCTTC	CASSFLSRGNYGYTF
TRBV6-1	NA	TRBJ1-5	NA	TGTGCCAGCAGTGAAGGGTGGCACAACAATCAGCCCCAGCATTTT	CASSEGWHNNQPQHF
TRBV5-1	NA	TRBJ2-7	TRBD2	TGCGCCAGCAGCTCCGGGACTAGCGGGGAGCAGTACTTC	CASSSGTSGEQYF
TRBV19	NA	TRBJ1-5	NA	TGTGCCAGTAGTGCGGGACGGCCAGATAGCAATCAGCCCCAGCATTTT	CASSAGRPDSNQPQHF
TRBV2	NA	TRBJ2-7	NA	TGTGCCAGCAGTGAAGTAACGGGTGACGAGCAGTACTTC	CASSEVTGDEQYF
TRBV19	NA	TRBJ2-3	TRBD1	TGTGCCAGTAGTCGGAACAGGGGGCTAGAGTCAGATACGCAGTATTTT	CASSRNRGLESDTQYF
TRBV5-4	NA	TRBJ2-2	TRBD2	TGTGCCAGCAGCAGCGGGACTAGGGACACCGGGGAGCTGTTTTTT	CASSSGTRDTGELFF
TRBV19	NA	TRBJ1-5	NA	TGTGCCAGTAGCCTTGTCAATCAGCCCCAGCATTTT	CASSLVNQPQHF
TRBV19	NA	TRBJ1-2	TRBD1	TGTGCCACCACCCTCGATACAGGGGGCGATGGCTACACCTTC	CATTLDTGGDGYTF
TRBV5-1	NA	TRBJ1-2	NA	TGCGCCAGCAGCTTGGAATTCGGTGGAAACTATGGCTACACCTTC	CASSLEFGGNYGYTF
TRBV19	once	TRBJ1-2	TRBD1	TGTGCCAGTAGTAGAGACAGGGGGCTTGACTATGGCTACACCTTC	CASSRDRGLDYGYTF
TRBV28	NA	TRBJ1-5	NA	TGTGCCAGCAGTTCGGTGGGGTACAATCAGCCCCAGCATTTT	CASSSVGYNQPQHF
TRBV9	few	TRBJ1-2	NA	TGTGCCAGCAGCGTAGGATCTAACTATGGCTACACCTTC	CASSVGSNYGYTF
TRBV11-1	NA	TRBJ2-5	NA	TGTGCCAGCAGCTTAAGGCTCCTACAAGAGACCCAGTACTTC	CASSLRLLQETQYF
TRBV19	NA	TRBJ1-3	TRBD1	TGTGCCAGTAGTATGGGGACAGGTTTCTCTGGAAACACCATATATTTT	CASSMGTGFSGNTIYF
TRBV4-1	NA	TRBJ1-4	NA	TGCGCCAGCAGCCAAGCCGGGACTGAGAATGAAAAACTGTTTTTT	CASSQAGTENEKLFF
TRBV4-2	NA	TRBJ2-2	NA	TGTGCCAGCAGCCAAGATCTCGGAAGGGGGTCGAACACCGGGGAGCTGTTTTTT	CASSQDLGRGSNTGELFF
TRBV7-9	once	TRBJ2-1	TRBD2	TGTGCCAGCCATGGGGGGGTCTACAATGAGCAGTTCTTC	CASHGGVYNEQFF
TRBV2	NA	TRBJ1-1	TRBD1	TGTGCCAGCAGTGGGCCCCGACAGGGTACTGAAGCTTTCTTT	CASSGPRQGTEAFF
TRBV4-3	NA	TRBJ1-3	NA	TGCGCCAGCAGCCAAGTCGGAGGCAGGTTTGGGCACACCATATATTTT	CASSQVGGRFGHTIYF
TRBV19	NA	TRBJ2-7	NA	TGTGCCAGTAGTATAGATCCGAGCTCCTACGAGCAGTACTTC	CASSIDPSSYEQYF
TRBV5-1	NA	TRBJ2-7	NA	TGCGCCAGCAGCTCCGACTTAGCGGTCCGCTACGAGCAGTACTTC	CASSSDLAVRYEQYF
TRBV15	NA	TRBJ2-1	NA	TGTGCCACCAGCAAGACAAACTCCTACAATGAGCAGTTCTTC	CATSKTNSYNEQFF
TRBV6-2/TRBV6-3	NA	TRBJ1-3	TRBD1	TGTGCCAGCAGTTACCTCGGGACAGCTGGAAACACCATATATTTT	CASSYLGTAGNTIYF
TRBV5-1	once	TRBJ1-1	NA	TGCGCCAGCACCCTAGGGGGGAACACTGAAGCTTTCTTT	CASTLGGNTEAFF
TRBV6-5	NA	TRBJ1-3	NA	TGTGCCAGCACCGAACGGGGGGCTGGAAACACCATATATTTT	CASTERGAGNTIYF
TRBV18	NA	TRBJ1-1	NA	TGTGCCAGCTCACCCCCGGGGCAGCCTATGAACACTGAAGCTTTCTTT	CASSPPGQPMNTEAFF
TRBV30	NA	TRBJ1-2	TRBD1	TGTGCCTGGACCAATGACAGGGTCTATGGCTACACCTTC	CAWTNDRVYGYTF
TRBV19	NA	TRBJ1-5	TRBD1	TGTGCCAGTAGTCCCGACAGGGCCCCCGGGCCCCAGCATTTT	CASSPDRAPGPQHF
TRBV19	few	TRBJ1-1	NA	TGTGCCAGTAGTCCCATCTTCACCTTGAACACTGAAGCTTTCTTT	CASSPIFTLNTEAFF
TRBV5-1	NA	TRBJ2-2	NA	TGCGCCAGCAGTCAGGCGGGGCCCGGGGAGCTGTTTTTT	CASSQAGPGELFF
TRBV7-8	NA	TRBJ2-7	NA	TGTGCCAGCAGCCTCGACACCTACGAGCAGTACTTC	CASSLDTYEQYF
TRBV11-2	NA	TRBJ2-5	NA	TGTGCCAGCAGCTTAGACGTCAGCGGGAGTCCAGGGGGCAGGAAAGAGACCCAGTACTTC	CASSLDVSGSPGGRKETQYF
TRBV19	NA	TRBJ2-5	NA	TGTGCCAGTAGTATAGGAGGGAGAGAGACCCAGTACTTC	CASSIGGRETQYF
TRBV12-3/TRBV12-4	NA	TRBJ1-2	NA	TGTGCCAGCAGTGGGGGTCGGGGGTCCACCTTC	CASSGGRGSTF
TRBV2	NA	TRBJ1-6	TRBD1	TGTGCCAGCAGTGAGAGAGTGACAGGGGGTAATTCACCCCTCCACTTT	CASSERVTGGNSPLHF
TRBV11-3	NA	TRBJ1-4	NA	TGTGCCAGCAGCCGCATAAATGAAAAACTGTTTTTT	CASSRINEKLFF
TRBV30	NA	TRBJ1-1	TRBD1	TGTGCCTGGAGTTTCGGACAGGCTACGAAAGCTTTCTTT	CAWSFGQATKAFF
TRBV6-2/TRBV6-3	NA	TRBJ2-7	NA	TGTGCCAGCAGTTACGGGCGGCTAGCCGATGATCAGCAGTACTTC	CASSYGRLADDQQYF
TRBV19	NA	TRBJ1-1	NA	TGTGCCAGTAGTACCGATGGGGCCTGGAACACTGAAGCTTTCTTT	CASSTDGAWNTEAFF
TRBV9	NA	TRBJ2-7	TRBD2	TGTGCCAGCAGCGTAAGTAGCGGGGGGACGTACGAGCAGTACTTC	CASSVSSGGTYEQYF
TRBV2	NA	TRBJ2-7	NA	TGTGCCAGCAGTGTAAGGGTAGGGCAGTACTTC	CASSVRVGQYF
TRBV5-1	NA	TRBJ2-5	TRBD1	TGCGCCACCACCTACGCAGGGGGACAGGGAGAGACCCAGTACTTC	CATTYAGGQGETQYF
TRBV7-9	NA	TRBJ1-3	NA	TGTGCCAGCAGCCCAGACATCTCTGGAAACACCATATATTTT	CASSPDISGNTIYF
TRBV2	NA	TRBJ2-7	NA	TGTGCCAGCAGTAGGGACACCTACGAGCAGTACTTC	CASSRDTYEQYF
TRBV24-1	NA	TRBJ1-5	NA	TGTGCCACCAGTAAGTCAGGCCATAGCAATCAGCCCCAGCATTTT	CATSKSGHSNQPQHF
TRBV19	NA	TRBJ1-3	NA	TGTGCCAGTAGTACACAGAACTCTGGAAACACCATATATTTT	CASSTQNSGNTIYF
TRBV2	NA	TRBJ2-3	NA	TGTGCCAGCAGTACTCAGGGCTCCGGCACAGATACGCAGTATTTT	CASSTQGSGTDTQYF
TRBV7-4	NA	TRBJ2-5	NA	TGTGCCAGCAGCCGATCAGATTTACAAGAGACCCAGTACTTC	CASSRSDLQETQYF
TRBV19	few	TRBJ2-2	NA	TGTGCCAGTAGTAGTATGACAGGAGACGGCACCGGGGAGCTGTTTTTT	CASSSMTGDGTGELFF
TRBV4-1	NA	TRBJ2-1	NA	TGCGCCAGCAGCCAACGAGAGCGGGTCTCCTACAATGAGCAGTTCTTC	CASSQRERVSYNEQFF